The T cell receptor beta chain under discussion was sequenced for a study of blood T cell repertoires in COVID-19. In the original workflow: Nucleated cell counts were estimated from reference gene primer amplification. The repertoire was sequenced with immunoSEQ multiplex PCR; TCRdb's copy has only in-frame clones and lacks some. V and J calls and clone size follow that table, whereas D and trimming were derived from the DNA. Among roughly 500,000 clones listed, approximately 91% were seen once. This study enrolled people aged about 18 to 90 from around 25 US geographic areas. Two negative PCRs, clearance, or symptom resolution had been documented for recovered Cohort 3 donors. The germline V gene has CDR1 LGHNT and CDR2 FRNRAP. The ends lost 2 bases at V and 1 base at J; junction bases unmatched: 8. The CDR3 loop spans 17 amino acids.

The V call is TRBV12-5, the J call TRBJ1-5, with 7 nucleotides matching TRBD1. Sequenced: PBMCs or T cells enriched from blood (not recorded which). The sequence came from a woman aged 55-69 years who had recovered from COVID-19. DNA of the CDR3: TGTGCTAGTGGTTTGATCCTGGACAGGTCCAGCAATCAGCCCCAGCATTTT. This codes for CASGLILDRSSNQPQHF. The entire variable domain, with the rest obtained from reference TRBV12-5 and TRBJ1-5, is as follows: DARVTQTPRHKVTEMGQEVTMRCQPILGHNTVFWYRQTMMQGLELLAYFRNRAPLDDSGMPKDRFSAEMPDATLATLKIQPSEPRDSAVYFCASGLILDRSSNQPQHFGDGTRLSIL.